The clone carrying this TCR beta chain has only one observation. Its matching antigen is unknown. This sample stems from a study of shared clonotypes between healthy human individuals. Background on the study: Researchers assigned three CD4 naive, three CD4 memory, two CD8 naive and one CD8 memory plate to each donor. Study-wide findings and caveats: Approximately 4.6% of naive CD4 clonotypes were common to four donors.

Generated by immunoSEQ multiplex PCR, the TCRdb table keeps only in-frame clones and is missing some. Counted here are fewer than 3 million clones, about nine tenths occurring once; the ten biggest clones make up 0.37%. This clonotype originated in a man between 18 and 35 years old in good health. Some clones in this sample may be carry-over from other donors' samples. Sample: naive CD4+ T cells from PBMCs. Regarding subset: CD45RA+ positively selected.

The CDR3 region is CASSQDGRQSEKLFF. In DNA form, the CDR3 reads TGCGCCAGCAGCCAAGATGGTCGACAGAGCGAAAAACTGTTTTTT. The J gene is TRBJ1-4, the V gene TRBV4-3; D is perhaps TRBD1 (5 bases). CDR3 length equals 15 residues. Germline CDR1 is LGHNA and CDR2 is YSLEER. Trimming removed 0 bases at V and 8 bases at J, with 13 bases between.